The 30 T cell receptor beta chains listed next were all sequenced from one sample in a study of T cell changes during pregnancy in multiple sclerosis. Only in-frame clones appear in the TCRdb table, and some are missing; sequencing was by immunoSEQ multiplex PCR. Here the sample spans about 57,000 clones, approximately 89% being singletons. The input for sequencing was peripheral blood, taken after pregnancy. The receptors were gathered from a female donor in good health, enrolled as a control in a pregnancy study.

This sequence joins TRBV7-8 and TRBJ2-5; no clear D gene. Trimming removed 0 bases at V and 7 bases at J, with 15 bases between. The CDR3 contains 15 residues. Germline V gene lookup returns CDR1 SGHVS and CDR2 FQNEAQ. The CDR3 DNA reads TGTGCCAGCAGCTTAGCGCCGAGGCTAGACGGGACCCAGTACTTC. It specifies CASSLAPRLDGTQYF.

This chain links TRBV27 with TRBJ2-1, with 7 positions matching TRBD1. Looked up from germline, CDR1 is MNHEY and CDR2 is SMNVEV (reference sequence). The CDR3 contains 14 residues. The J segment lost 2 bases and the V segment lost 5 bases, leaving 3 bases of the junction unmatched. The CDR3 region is CASSTGTAYNEQFF. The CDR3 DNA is TGTGCCAGCAGTACCGGGACAGCCTACAATGAGCAGTTCTTC.

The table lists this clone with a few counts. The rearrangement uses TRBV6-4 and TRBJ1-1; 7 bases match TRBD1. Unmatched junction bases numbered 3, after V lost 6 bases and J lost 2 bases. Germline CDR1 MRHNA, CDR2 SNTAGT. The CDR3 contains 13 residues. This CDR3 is CASSRDSNTEAFF. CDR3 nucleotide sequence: TGTGCCAGCAGCCGGGACAGCAACACTGAAGCTTTCTTT.

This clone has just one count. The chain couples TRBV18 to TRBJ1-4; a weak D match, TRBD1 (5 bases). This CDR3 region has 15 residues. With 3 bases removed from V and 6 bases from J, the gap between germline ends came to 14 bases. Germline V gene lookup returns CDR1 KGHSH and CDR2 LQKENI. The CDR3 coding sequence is TGTGCCAGCTCACCCTTCCAGGGAGGAGATGAAAAACTGTTTTTT. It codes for CASSPFQGGDEKLFF.

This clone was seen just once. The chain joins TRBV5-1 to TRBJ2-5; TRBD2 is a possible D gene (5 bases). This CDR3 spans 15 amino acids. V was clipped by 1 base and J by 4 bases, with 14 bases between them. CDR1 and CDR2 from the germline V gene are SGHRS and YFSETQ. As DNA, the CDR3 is TGCGCCAGCAGCTTGTACCAGCGTGAGGGAGAGACCCAGTACTTC. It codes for CASSLYQREGETQYF.

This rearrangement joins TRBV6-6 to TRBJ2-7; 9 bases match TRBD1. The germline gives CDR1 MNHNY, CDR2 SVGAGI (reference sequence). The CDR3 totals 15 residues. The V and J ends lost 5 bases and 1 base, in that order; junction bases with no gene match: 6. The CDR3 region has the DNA TGTGCCAGCAGTGCTACCGGGACAGGGTCCTACGAGCAGTACTTC. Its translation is CASSATGTGSYEQYF.

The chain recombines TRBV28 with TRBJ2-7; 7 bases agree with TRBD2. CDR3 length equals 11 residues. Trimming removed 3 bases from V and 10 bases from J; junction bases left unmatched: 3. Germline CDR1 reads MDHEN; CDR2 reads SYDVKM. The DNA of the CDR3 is TGTGCCAGCAGTTTCGGGAGGCGACAGTACTTC. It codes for CASSFGRRQYF.

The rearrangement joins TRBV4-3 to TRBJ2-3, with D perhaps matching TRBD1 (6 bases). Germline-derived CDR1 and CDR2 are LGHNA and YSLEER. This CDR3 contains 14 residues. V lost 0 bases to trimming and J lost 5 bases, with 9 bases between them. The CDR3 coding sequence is TGCGCCAGCAGCCAAGAAGGGGGAAGAGATACGCAGTATTTT. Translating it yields CASSQEGGRDTQYF.

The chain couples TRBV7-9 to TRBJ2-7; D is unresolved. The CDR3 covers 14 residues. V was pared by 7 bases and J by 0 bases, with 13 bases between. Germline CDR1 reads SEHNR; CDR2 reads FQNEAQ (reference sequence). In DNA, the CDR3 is TGTGCCAGCACCCCACAGTCCCTCTCCTACGAGCAGTACTTC. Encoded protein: CASTPQSLSYEQYF.

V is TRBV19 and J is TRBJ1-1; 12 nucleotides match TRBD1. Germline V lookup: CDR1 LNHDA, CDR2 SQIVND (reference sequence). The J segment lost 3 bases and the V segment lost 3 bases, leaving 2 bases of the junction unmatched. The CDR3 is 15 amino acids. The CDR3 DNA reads TGTGCCAGTAGTATTGGGGACAGGGGGCACACTGAAGCTTTCTTT. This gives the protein CASSIGDRGHTEAFF.

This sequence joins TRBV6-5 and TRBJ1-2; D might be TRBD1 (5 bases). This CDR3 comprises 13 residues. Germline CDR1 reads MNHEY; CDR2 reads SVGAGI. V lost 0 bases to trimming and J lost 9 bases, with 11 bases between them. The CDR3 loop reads CASSYSTQGSYTF. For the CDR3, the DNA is TGTGCCAGCAGTTACTCGACGCAGGGCAGCTACACCTTC.

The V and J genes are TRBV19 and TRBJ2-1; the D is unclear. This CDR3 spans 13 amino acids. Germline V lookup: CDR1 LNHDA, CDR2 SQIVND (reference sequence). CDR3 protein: CATTKSPLVEQFF. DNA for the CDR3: TGTGCTACGACGAAATCTCCTCTAGTTGAGCAGTTCTTC. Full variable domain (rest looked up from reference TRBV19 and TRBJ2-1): DGGITQSPKYLFRKEGQNVTLSCEQNLNHDAMYWYRQDPGQGLRLIYYSQIVNDFQKGDIAEGYSVSREKKESFPLTVTSAQKNPTAFYLCATTKSPLVEQFFGPGTRLTVL.

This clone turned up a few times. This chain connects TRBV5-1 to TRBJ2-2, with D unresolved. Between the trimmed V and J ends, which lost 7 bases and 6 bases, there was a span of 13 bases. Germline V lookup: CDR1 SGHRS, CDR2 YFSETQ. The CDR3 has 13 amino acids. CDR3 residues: CASCTVPAGELFF. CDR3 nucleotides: TGCGCCAGCTGCACTGTGCCGGCCGGGGAGCTGTTTTTT. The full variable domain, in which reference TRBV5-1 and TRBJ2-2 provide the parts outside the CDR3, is KAGVTQTPRYLIKTRGQQVTLSCSPISGHRSVSWYQQTPGQGLQFLFEYFSETQRNKGNFPGRFSGRQFSNSRSEMNVSTLELGDSALYLCASCTVPAGELFFGEGSRLTVL.

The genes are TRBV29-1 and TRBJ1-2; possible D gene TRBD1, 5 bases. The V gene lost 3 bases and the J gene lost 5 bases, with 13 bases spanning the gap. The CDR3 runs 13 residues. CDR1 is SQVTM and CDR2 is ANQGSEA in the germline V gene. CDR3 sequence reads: CSVDSGRWYGYTF. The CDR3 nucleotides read TGCAGCGTTGATTCAGGGCGTTGGTATGGCTACACCTTC.

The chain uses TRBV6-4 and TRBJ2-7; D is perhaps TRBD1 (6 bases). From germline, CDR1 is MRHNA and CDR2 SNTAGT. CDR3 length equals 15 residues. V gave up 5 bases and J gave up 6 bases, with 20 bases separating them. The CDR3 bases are TGTGCCAGCAGTAAACAGGGTCCCTTGTCGGGCGAGCAGTACTTC. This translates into CASSKQGPLSGEQYF.

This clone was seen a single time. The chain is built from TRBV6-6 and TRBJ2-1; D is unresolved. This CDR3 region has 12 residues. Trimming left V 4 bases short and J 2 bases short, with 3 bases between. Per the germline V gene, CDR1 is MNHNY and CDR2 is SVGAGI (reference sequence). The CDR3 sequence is CASSSTYNEQFF. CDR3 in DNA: TGTGCCAGCAGTTCTACCTACAATGAGCAGTTCTTC.

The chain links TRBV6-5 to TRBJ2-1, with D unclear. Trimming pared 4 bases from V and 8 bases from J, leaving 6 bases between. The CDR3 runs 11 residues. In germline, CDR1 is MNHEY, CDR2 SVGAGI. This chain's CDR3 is CASSSADEQFF. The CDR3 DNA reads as TGTGCCAGCAGTTCTGCGGATGAGCAGTTCTTC.

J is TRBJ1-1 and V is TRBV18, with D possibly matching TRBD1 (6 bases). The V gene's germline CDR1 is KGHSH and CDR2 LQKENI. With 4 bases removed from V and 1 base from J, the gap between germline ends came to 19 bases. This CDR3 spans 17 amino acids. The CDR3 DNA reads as TGTGCCAGCTCACGCTACTCACCAGGACAGACGAACACTGAAGCTTTCTTT. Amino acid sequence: CASSRYSPGQTNTEAFF.

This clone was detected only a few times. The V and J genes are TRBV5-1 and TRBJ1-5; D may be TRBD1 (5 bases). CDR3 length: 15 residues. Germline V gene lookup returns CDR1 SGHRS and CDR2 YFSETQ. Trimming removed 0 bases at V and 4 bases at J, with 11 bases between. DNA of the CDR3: TGCGCCAGCAGCTTGGACGGGGGTTCGAATCAGCCCCAGCATTTT. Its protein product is CASSLDGGSNQPQHF.

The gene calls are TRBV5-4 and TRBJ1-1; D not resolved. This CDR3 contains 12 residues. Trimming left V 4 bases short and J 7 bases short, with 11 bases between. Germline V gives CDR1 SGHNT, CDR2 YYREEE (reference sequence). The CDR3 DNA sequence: TGTGCCAGCAGCCTGGTGGCTGGTGAAGCTTTCTTT. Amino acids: CASSLVAGEAFF.

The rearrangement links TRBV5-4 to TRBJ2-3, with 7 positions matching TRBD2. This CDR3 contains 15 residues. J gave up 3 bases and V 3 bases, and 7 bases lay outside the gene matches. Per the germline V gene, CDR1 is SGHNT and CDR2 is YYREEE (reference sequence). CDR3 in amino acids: CASSWGLRGTDTQYF. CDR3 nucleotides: TGTGCCAGCAGCTGGGGACTACGGGGTACAGATACGCAGTATTTT.

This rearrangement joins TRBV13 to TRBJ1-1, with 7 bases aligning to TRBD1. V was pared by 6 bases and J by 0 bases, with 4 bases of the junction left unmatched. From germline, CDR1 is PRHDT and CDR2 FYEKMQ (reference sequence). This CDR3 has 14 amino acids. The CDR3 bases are TGTGCCAGCAGTCCACAGGGGCTGAACACTGAAGCTTTCTTT. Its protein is CASSPQGLNTEAFF. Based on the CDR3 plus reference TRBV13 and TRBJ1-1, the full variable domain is AAGVIQSPRHLIKEKRETATLKCYPIPRHDTVYWYQQGPGQDPQFLISFYEKMQSDKGSIPDRFSAQQFSDYHSELNMSSLELGDSALYFCASSPQGLNTEAFFGQGTRLTVV.

CDR3 in DNA: TGTGCCAGCAGCCGGGACACAGGGGGTGAAGCTTTCTTT. It codes for CASSRDTGGEAFF. This chain connects TRBV7-3 to TRBJ1-1; 8 positions match TRBD1. V lost 5 bases and J lost 7; bases outside the gene matches: 6. CDR3 length: 13 amino acids. Germline V gives CDR1 SGHTA, CDR2 FQGTGA.

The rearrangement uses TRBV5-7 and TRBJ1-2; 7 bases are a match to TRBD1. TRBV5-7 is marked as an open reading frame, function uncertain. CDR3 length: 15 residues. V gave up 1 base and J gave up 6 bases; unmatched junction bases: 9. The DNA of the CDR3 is TGTGCCAGCAGCTTGAGGAACAGGGGATTACATGGCTACACCTTC. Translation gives CASSLRNRGLHGYTF.

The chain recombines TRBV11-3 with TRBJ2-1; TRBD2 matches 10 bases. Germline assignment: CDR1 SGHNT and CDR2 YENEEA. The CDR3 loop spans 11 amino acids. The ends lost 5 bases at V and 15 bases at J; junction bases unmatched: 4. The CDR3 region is CASSASGRWFF. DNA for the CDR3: TGTGCCAGCAGCGCTAGCGGGAGATGGTTCTTC.

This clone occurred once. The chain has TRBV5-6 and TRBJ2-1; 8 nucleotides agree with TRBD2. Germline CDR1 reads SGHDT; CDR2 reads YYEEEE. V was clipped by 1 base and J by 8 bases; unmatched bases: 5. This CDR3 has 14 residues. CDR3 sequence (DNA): TGTGCCAGCAGCTTGTTTCGCGGGGGGTATGAGCAGTTCTTC. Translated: CASSLFRGGYEQFF.

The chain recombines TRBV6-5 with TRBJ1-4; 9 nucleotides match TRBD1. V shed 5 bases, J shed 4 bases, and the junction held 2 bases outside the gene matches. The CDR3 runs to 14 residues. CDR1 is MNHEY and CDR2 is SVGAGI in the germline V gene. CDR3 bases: TGTGCCAGCAGTCGACAGGGGGATAATGAAAAACTGTTTTTT. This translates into CASSRQGDNEKLFF.

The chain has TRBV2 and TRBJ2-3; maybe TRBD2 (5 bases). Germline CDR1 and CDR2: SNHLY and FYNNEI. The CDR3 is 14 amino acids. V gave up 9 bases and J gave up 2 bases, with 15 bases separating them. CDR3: CASLLLGVTDTQYF. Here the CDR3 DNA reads TGTGCCAGTCTTCTACTAGGAGTCACAGATACGCAGTATTTT.

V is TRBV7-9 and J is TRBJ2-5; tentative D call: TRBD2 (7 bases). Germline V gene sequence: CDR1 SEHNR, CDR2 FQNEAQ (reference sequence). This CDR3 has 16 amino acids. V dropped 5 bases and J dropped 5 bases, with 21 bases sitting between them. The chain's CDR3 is CASSPRPEGGVETQYF. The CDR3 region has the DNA TGTGCCAGCAGCCCCCGCCCCGAGGGGGGGGTTGAGACCCAGTACTTC.

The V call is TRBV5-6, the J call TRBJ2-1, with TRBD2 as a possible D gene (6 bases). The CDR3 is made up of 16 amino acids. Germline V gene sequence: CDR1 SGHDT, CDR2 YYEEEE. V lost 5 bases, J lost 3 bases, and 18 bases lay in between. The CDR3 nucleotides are TGTGCCAGCAGTCCAGGAGGGATTAGGAACTACAATGAGCAGTTCTTC. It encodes CASSPGGIRNYNEQFF.